This TCR beta chain originates from a study of control samples from healthy donors and cancer patients. The CDR3 is 15 amino acids. Trimming took 5 bases from V and 0 from J, leaving 12 bases between them. Germline V lookup: CDR1 SGDLS, CDR2 YYNGEE. Using immunoSEQ multiplex PCR, the repertoire was profiled, and TCRdb retains in-frame clones only, with some absent. The sample carries about 160,000 clones, roughly 94% recorded once. This clone was recorded only once. The chain carries TRBV9 and TRBJ1-3, with D possibly TRBD1 on 5 matching bases. The clonotype originates from a man aged 55 to 70 with colorectal cancer. The sample taken for sequencing was PBMCs. The CDR3 loop reads CASSTGTNSGNTIYF. The CDR3 nucleotides read TGTGCCAGCAGTACCGGGACGAACTCTGGAAACACCATATATTTT.